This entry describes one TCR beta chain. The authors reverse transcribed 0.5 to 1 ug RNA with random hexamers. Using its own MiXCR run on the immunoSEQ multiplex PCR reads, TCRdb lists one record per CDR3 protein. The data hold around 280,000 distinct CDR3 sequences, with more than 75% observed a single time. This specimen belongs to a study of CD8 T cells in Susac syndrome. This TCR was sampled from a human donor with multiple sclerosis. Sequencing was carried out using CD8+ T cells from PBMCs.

The CDR3 is CASSLAGKAGELFF. In nucleotides, the CDR3 is TGTGCCAGCAGCCTAGCGGGAAAGGCCGGGGAGCTGTTTTTT. J is TRBJ2-2 and V is TRBV6-6; 9 bases agree with TRBD2. V was pared by 6 bases and J by 6 bases, with 5 bases of the junction left unmatched. The CDR3 is 14 residues long. Per the germline V gene, CDR1 is MNHNY and CDR2 is SVGAGI (reference sequence).